The 30 T cell receptor beta chains below come from one sample, sequenced in a study. Cells sorted as Tregs were CD4+, CD25+ and CD127-/low. TCRdb re-analysed the 5' RACE reads in MiXCR, keeping a single row per CDR3 protein. The data contain 6,000 to 7,500 distinct CDR3 sequences, around 70% of them singletons. Material: tumor-infiltrating Tregs sorted from the breast tumor. These receptors all stem from a female donor with breast cancer.

The chain couples TRBV20-1 to TRBJ1-1; no reliable D call. Looked up from germline, CDR1 is DFQATT and CDR2 is SNEGSKA (reference sequence). The CDR3 totals 11 residues. Trimming took 3 bases from V and 4 from J, leaving 6 bases between them. The CDR3 loop reads CSASSGTEAFF. CDR3 DNA: TGCAGTGCTAGTTCGGGCACTGAAGCTTTCTTT.

The genes are TRBV20-1 and TRBJ1-1; no clear D. CDR1 is DFQATT and CDR2 is SNEGSKA in the germline V gene (reference sequence). The CDR3 is 11 amino acids. CDR3 DNA sequence: TGCAGCGCCCTCCGTGGAGAATGGGCTTTCTTT. Translated, it gives CSALRGEWAFF.

The gene calls are TRBV5-1 and TRBJ2-3; the D gene is possibly TRBD1 (5 bases). Trimming took 0 bases from V and 0 from J, leaving 8 bases between them. Germline CDR1 and CDR2: SGHRS and YFSETQ. This CDR3 has 15 amino acids. This chain's CDR3 is CASSLEAGSTDTQYF. CDR3 in DNA: TGCGCCAGCAGCTTGGAGGCAGGGAGCACAGATACGCAGTATTTT.

The rearrangement uses TRBV6-5 and TRBJ2-7; TRBD1 might be the D (5 bases). V lost 8 bases, J lost 2 bases, and 16 bases lay in between. The germline CDR1 and CDR2 sequences are MNHEY and SVGAGI. The CDR3 has 14 residues. CDR3 in DNA: TGTGCCAGCCCTAATGGAGACAGAGCCTACGAGCAGTACTTC. Translated, it gives CASPNGDRAYEQYF.

The chain is built from TRBV11-1 and TRBJ2-7; TRBD1 matches at 10 bases. Germline CDR1 SGHAT, CDR2 FQDESV (reference sequence). V was pared by 5 bases and J by 5 bases, with 6 bases of the junction left unmatched. The CDR3 runs to 14 residues. The chain's CDR3 is CASSLDRGRDEQYF. The CDR3 DNA reads as TGTGCCAGCAGCCTAGACAGGGGGCGCGACGAGCAGTACTTC. Full variable domain (outside the CDR3, taken from reference TRBV11-1 and TRBJ2-7): EAEVAQSPRYKITEKSQAVAFWCDPISGHATLYWYRQILGQGPELLVQFQDESVVDDSQLPKDRFSAERLKGVDSTLKIQPAELGDSAMYLCASSLDRGRDEQYFGPGTRLTVT.

The chain links TRBV14 to TRBJ1-1; D gene ambiguous. The germline CDR1 and CDR2 sequences are SGHDN and FVKESK. CDR3 length: 14 residues. Trimming stripped 5 bases from V and 0 bases from J, with 10 bases between. As DNA, the CDR3 is TGTGCCAGCAGCTACGGAGGGATGAACACTGAAGCTTTCTTT. Encoded protein: CASSYGGMNTEAFF.

The chain combines TRBV5-1 with TRBJ2-3; D is uncertain. Germline V lookup: CDR1 SGHRS, CDR2 YFSETQ. V lost 4 bases to trimming and J lost 6 bases, with 15 bases between them. The CDR3 is 14 amino acids. Here the CDR3 reads CASSGGRSVDTQYF. CDR3 DNA sequence: TGCGCCAGCAGCGGCGGACGGAGTGTGGATACGCAGTATTTT.

The chain is built from TRBV28 and TRBJ2-7; TRBD1 or TRBD2 may be the D gene (5 bases each). Looked up from germline, CDR1 is MDHEN and CDR2 is SYDVKM. The CDR3 has 15 amino acids. V lost 5 bases and J lost 3, with 17 bases in between. CDR3 region: CASSVPGAGGYEQYF. The CDR3 bases are TGTGCCAGCAGTGTGCCCGGGGCGGGCGGCTACGAGCAGTACTTC.

This clonotype has just one count. CDR3 residues: CSATESFGETQYF. CDR3 DNA: TGCAGTGCTACAGAATCTTTCGGCGAGACCCAGTACTTC. This rearrangement joins TRBV20-1 to TRBJ2-5, with D unclear. This CDR3 spans 13 amino acids. Germline V gives CDR1 DFQATT, CDR2 SNEGSKA (reference sequence). The V gene lost 4 bases and the J gene lost 5 bases, with 14 bases spanning the gap.

The chain is built from TRBV7-3 and TRBJ2-3; D not resolved. V lost 5 bases and J 2 bases, leaving 5 bases between the germline ends. The CDR3 sequence is 12 residues long. Germline V lookup: CDR1 SGHTA, CDR2 FQGTGA. CDR3 sequence: CASSPNTDTQYF. The DNA of the CDR3 is TGTGCCAGCAGCCCGAACACAGATACGCAGTATTTT.

The CDR3 DNA reads TGTGCCAGCAGCGTCCTTGAGGACTCGAGCAATCAGCCCCAGCATTTT. Encoded protein: CASSVLEDSSNQPQHF. J is TRBJ1-5 and V is TRBV5-5; no firm D call. Trimming cost V 4 bases and J 1 base, with 15 bases left between them. Germline V gene sequence: CDR1 SGHKS, CDR2 YYEKEE (reference sequence). The CDR3 is made up of 16 amino acids. Combining the CDR3 with reference TRBV5-5 and TRBJ1-5 gives the whole variable domain DAGVTQSPTHLIKTRGQQVTLRCSPISGHKSVSWYQQVLGQGPQFIFQYYEKEERGRGNFPDRFSARQFPNYSSELNVNALLLGDSALYLCASSVLEDSSNQPQHFGDGTRLSIL.

The chain links TRBV6-1 to TRBJ2-1, with D perhaps matching TRBD1 or TRBD2 (6 bases each). With 3 bases removed from V and 5 bases from J, the gap between germline ends came to 14 bases. The CDR3 contains 15 residues. Germline lookup yields CDR1 MNHNS and CDR2 SASEGT. The CDR3 is CASSDNTGAHNEQFF. The CDR3 DNA reads TGTGCCAGCAGTGATAACACGGGGGCCCACAATGAGCAGTTCTTC.

Only a few counts were recorded for this clonotype. This chain connects TRBV20-1 to TRBJ2-2, with 14 nucleotides matching TRBD2. This CDR3 spans 17 amino acids. With V trimmed by 3 bases and J by 6 bases, 9 bases remained unmatched. Germline V gene lookup returns CDR1 DFQATT and CDR2 SNEGSKA (reference sequence). Here the CDR3 DNA reads TGCAGTGCTAGCCCCCCGACTAGCGGGAGGGCCGCCGGGGAGCTGTTTTTT. Encoded protein: CSASPPTSGRAAGELFF.

This clonotype was picked up a small number of times. The J gene is TRBJ2-5, the V gene TRBV7-2; D unresolved. The CDR3 spans 11 residues. Per the germline V gene, CDR1 is SGHTA and CDR2 is FQGNSA. With 4 bases removed from V and 5 bases from J, the gap between germline ends came to 5 bases. The CDR3 nucleotides read TGTGCCAGCAGCTCCTCGGAGACCCAGTACTTC. Amino acids: CASSSSETQYF.

The chain recombines TRBV6-1 with TRBJ2-7; possibly TRBD1 for D (6 bases). The CDR3 has 14 residues. Trimming shortened V by 4 bases and J by 0 bases, and 10 bases separated the two germline ends. The germline V gene encodes CDR1 MNHNS and CDR2 SASEGT. The CDR3 sequence is CASSGARGSYEQYF. In DNA, the CDR3 is TGTGCCAGCAGTGGGGCCAGGGGCTCCTACGAGCAGTACTTC.

The chain couples TRBV12-3 or TRBV12-4 to TRBJ1-5; D remains ambiguous. This CDR3 is 14 amino acids long. Trimming took off 5 bases at V and 3 bases at J, with 11 bases between the two ends. CDR3 sequence: CASSVEGTNQPQHF. In DNA, the CDR3 is TGTGCCAGCAGTGTAGAGGGCACCAATCAGCCCCAGCATTTT.

This chain joins TRBV4-1 and TRBJ2-1; TRBD2 aligns across 7 bases. After removal of 4 bases from V and 6 bases from J, the junction contained 3 bases not matched to a gene. Germline V gene data show CDR1 as MGHRA and CDR2 as YSYEKL. This CDR3 is 13 amino acids long. The CDR3 nucleotides read TGCGCCAGCAGCCGCGGGGGTGTCAATGAGCAGTTCTTC. It encodes CASSRGGVNEQFF.

CDR3 sequence: CSATSPLAGLNNEQFF. The CDR3 DNA reads TGCAGTGCTACCTCCCCTTTAGCGGGCCTTAACAATGAGCAGTTCTTC. The chain combines TRBV20-1 with TRBJ2-1; 7 nucleotides line up with TRBD2. Germline CDR1 is DFQATT and CDR2 is SNEGSKA (reference sequence). This CDR3 spans 16 amino acids. V trimming: 4 bases; J trimming: 5 bases; junction bases outside the gene matches: 14.

Details on this clonotype: Relative to the germline gene, one junction end is altered; a read error may explain this. The chain links TRBV6-6 to TRBJ2-1; 8 bases match TRBD2. This CDR3 is built from 15 residues. Germline lookup yields CDR1 MNHNY and CDR2 SVGAGI (reference sequence). The CDR3 here is CASSYVASGYNERFF. The CDR3 coding sequence is TGTGCCAGCAGTTACGTTGCTAGCGGGTACAATGAGCGGTTCTTC.

The chain couples TRBV5-1 to TRBJ1-2; tentatively, D is TRBD1 (5 bases). The CDR3 is 19 amino acids. CDR1 SGHRS and CDR2 YFSETQ come from the germline V gene. Trimming stripped 2 bases from V and 0 bases from J, with 23 bases between. CDR3: CASSFSSRRTSASNYGYTF. The CDR3 DNA sequence: TGCGCCAGCAGCTTCAGCTCGCGGCGGACATCAGCTTCTAACTATGGCTACACCTTC.

This clonotype has only a few counts. The CDR3: CASSLWQTGANVLTF. The CDR3 DNA sequence: TGTGCCAGCAGTTTATGGCAGACTGGGGCCAACGTCCTGACTTTC. This chain joins TRBV28 and TRBJ2-6; D unresolved. The CDR3 sequence is 15 residues long. Germline V CDR1 and CDR2: MDHEN, SYDVKM. V gave up 0 bases and J gave up 2 bases, with 5 bases separating them.

The chain joins TRBV27 to TRBJ2-1; 9 nucleotides line up with TRBD2. CDR3 length: 15 residues. V lost 3 bases to trimming and J lost 8 bases; unmatched junction nucleotides: 8. The V gene's germline CDR1 is MNHEY and CDR2 SMNVEV (reference sequence). The CDR3 protein is CASSFGGTSNHEQFF. CDR3 DNA sequence: TGTGCCAGCAGTTTCGGAGGGACTAGCAACCATGAGCAGTTCTTC.

The chain recombines TRBV20-1 with TRBJ2-5; D is unresolved. V was pared by 8 bases and J by 2 bases, with 12 bases between. The CDR3 is 12 amino acids. Per germline, CDR1 DFQATT and CDR2 SNEGSKA (reference sequence). The CDR3 bases are TGCAGTTCTCTGTACGGGCAAGAGACCCAGTACTTC. It yields the protein CSSLYGQETQYF.

CDR3 DNA sequence: TGTGCCAGCAGCTTAGGGGGAACCCAGACCCGGAATGAGCAGTTCTTC. Translated: CASSLGGTQTRNEQFF. This chain uses TRBV7-9 with TRBJ2-1; D uncertain. Deletions cut 1 base from V and 7 bases from J, with 17 bases between. From germline, CDR1 is SEHNR and CDR2 FQNEAQ (reference sequence). This CDR3 has 16 amino acids.

The gene calls are TRBV29-1 and TRBJ1-1; no clear D. CDR1 SQVTM and CDR2 ANQGSEA come from the germline V gene. The CDR3 is 13 amino acids. V gave up 2 bases and J gave up 4 bases, with 11 bases separating them. CDR3 DNA: TGCAGCGTTGAAACAGCGGAAGGCACTGAAGCTTTCTTT. Protein sequence: CSVETAEGTEAFF.

V usage is TRBV29-1 and J usage is TRBJ2-7, with a weak D call TRBD2 (6 bases). The V end lost 6 bases, the J end lost 2 bases, and 14 bases lay between the germline ends. This CDR3 spans 13 amino acids. From germline, CDR1 is SQVTM and CDR2 ANQGSEA. CDR3 coding DNA: TGCAGCGTGCCGGGACTGGGAACCTACGAGCAGTACTTC. It yields the protein CSVPGLGTYEQYF.

This clonotype has a single count. The CDR3 nucleotides read TGTGCCAGCAGCCGATGGGGGGCCGGGAATGAGCAGTTCTTC. It translates to CASSRWGAGNEQFF. The chain carries TRBV7-2 and TRBJ2-1, with D perhaps TRBD1 or TRBD2 (6 bases each). This CDR3 has 14 residues. Germline V lookup: CDR1 SGHTA, CDR2 FQGNSA. Trimming shortened V by 5 bases and J by 7 bases, and 15 bases separated the two germline ends.

This clonotype is deemed large. The chain combines TRBV20-1 with TRBJ2-7; D unresolved. Germline lookup yields CDR1 DFQATT and CDR2 SNEGSKA (reference sequence). The CDR3 is 13 amino acids. The V end was cut by 1 base, the J end by 5 bases, with 12 bases between. CDR3 sequence (DNA): TGCAGTGCTAGAGCCCCCTCGAAGAACGAGCAGTACTTC. It yields the protein CSARAPSKNEQYF.

The table lists this clonotype with a few counts. The V and J genes are TRBV10-3 and TRBJ1-3; TRBD1 matches 10 bases. The V and J ends lost 6 bases and 6 bases, in that order; junction bases with no gene match: 8. Germline V gene sequence: CDR1 ENHRY, CDR2 SYGVKD. The CDR3 is 15 amino acids. CDR3 amino acids: CAISEGQGSINTIYF. For the CDR3, the DNA is TGTGCCATCAGCGAGGGACAGGGGAGCATAAACACCATATATTTT.

CDR3: CASGQGVANTGELFF. As DNA, the CDR3 is TGTGCCAGCGGACAGGGGGTGGCGAACACCGGGGAGCTGTTTTTT. V usage is TRBV6-5 and J usage is TRBJ2-2; the match to TRBD1 covers 10 bases. The CDR3 loop spans 15 amino acids. Germline lookup yields CDR1 MNHEY and CDR2 SVGAGI. V lost 8 bases and J lost 0; bases outside the gene matches: 3.